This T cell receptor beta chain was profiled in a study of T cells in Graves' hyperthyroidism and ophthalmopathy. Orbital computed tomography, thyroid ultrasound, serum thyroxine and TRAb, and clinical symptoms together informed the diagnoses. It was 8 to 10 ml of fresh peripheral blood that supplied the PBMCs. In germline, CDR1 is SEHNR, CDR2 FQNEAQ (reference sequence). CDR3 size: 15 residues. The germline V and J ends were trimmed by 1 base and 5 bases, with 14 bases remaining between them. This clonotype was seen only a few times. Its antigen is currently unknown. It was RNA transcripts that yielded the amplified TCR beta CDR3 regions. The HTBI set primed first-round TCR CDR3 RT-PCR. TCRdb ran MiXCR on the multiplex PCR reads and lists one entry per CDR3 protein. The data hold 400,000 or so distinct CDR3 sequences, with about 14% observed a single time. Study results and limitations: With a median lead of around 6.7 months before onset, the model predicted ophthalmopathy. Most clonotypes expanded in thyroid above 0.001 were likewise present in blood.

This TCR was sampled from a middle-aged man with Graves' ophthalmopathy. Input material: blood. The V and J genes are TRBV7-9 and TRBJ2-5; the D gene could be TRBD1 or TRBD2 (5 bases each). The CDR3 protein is CASSLVGTEGETQYF. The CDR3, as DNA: TGTGCCAGCAGCTTAGTAGGTACTGAGGGGGAGACCCAGTACTTC. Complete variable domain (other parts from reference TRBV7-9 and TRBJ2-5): DTGVSQNPRHKITKRGQNVTFRCDPISEHNRLYWYRQTLGQGPEFLTYFQNEAQLEKSRLLSDRFSAERPKGSFSTLEIQRTEQGDSAMYLCASSLVGTEGETQYFGPGTRLLVL.